What follows describes a single TCR beta chain. Antigen unknown. This entry belongs to a study of cytomegalovirus exposure and HLA in healthy donors. Libraries were prepared by immunoSEQ multiplex PCR; TCRdb keeps only in-frame clonotypes and omits some of them. The table has about 97,000 clones, about 95% seen once. V was cut by 2 bases and J by 4 bases, with 9 bases left in between. CDR3 length: 14 amino acids. The germline gives CDR1 SGHTA, CDR2 FQGNSA. Study results and caveats: Reportedly, cytomegalovirus status was diagnosed with high sensitivity and specificity.

Sequencing was carried out using PBMCs. The rearrangement joins TRBV7-2 to TRBJ1-5; D ambiguous. The TCR sequence derives from a woman between 18 and 29 years old in good health and CMV-seronegative. CDR3 region: CASSLTGKNQPQHF. CDR3 DNA sequence: TGTGCCAGCAGCTTAACGGGGAAAAATCAGCCCCAGCATTTT.